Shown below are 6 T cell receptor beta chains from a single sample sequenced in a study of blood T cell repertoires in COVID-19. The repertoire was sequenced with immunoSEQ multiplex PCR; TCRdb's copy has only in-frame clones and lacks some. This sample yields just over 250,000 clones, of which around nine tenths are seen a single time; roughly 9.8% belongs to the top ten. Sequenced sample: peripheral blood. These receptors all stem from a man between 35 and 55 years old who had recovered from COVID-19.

CDR3 sequence (DNA): TGTGCCAGCAGCCAAGACGGGGGTGAGCAGTTCTTC. Translating it yields CASSQDGGEQFF. The chain recombines TRBV3-1 (or the pseudogene TRBV3-2) with TRBJ2-1; the D gene is possibly TRBD2 (6 bases). The CDR3 contains 12 residues. Germline lookup yields CDR1 LGHDT and CDR2 YNNKEL (reference sequence). Trimming cost V 0 bases and J 9 bases, with 6 bases left between them.

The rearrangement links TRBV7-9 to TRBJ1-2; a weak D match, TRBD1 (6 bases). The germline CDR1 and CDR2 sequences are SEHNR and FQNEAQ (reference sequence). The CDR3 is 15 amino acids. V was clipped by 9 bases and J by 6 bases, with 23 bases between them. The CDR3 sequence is CASFPAGALSDGYTF. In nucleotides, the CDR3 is TGTGCCAGTTTTCCGGCAGGGGCTCTCTCAGATGGCTACACCTTC.

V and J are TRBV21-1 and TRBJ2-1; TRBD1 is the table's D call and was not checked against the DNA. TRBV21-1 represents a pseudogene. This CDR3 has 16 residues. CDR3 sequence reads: CASSINRLSTYNEQFF. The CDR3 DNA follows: TGTGCCAGCAGTATTAACAGGTTATCCACCTACAATGAGCAGTTCTTC.

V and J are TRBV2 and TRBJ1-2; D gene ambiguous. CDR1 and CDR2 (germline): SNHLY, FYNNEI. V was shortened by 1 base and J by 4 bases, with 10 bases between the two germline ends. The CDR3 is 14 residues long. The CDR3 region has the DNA TGTGCCAGCAGTGAAGGCACTACCCTCTATGGCTACACCTTC. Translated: CASSEGTTLYGYTF.

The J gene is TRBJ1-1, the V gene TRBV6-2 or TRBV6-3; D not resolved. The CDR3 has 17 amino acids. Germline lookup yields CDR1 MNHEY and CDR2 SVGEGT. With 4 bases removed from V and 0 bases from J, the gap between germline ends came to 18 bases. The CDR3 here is CASSSPQAQIMNTEAFF. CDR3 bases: TGTGCCAGCAGTTCGCCCCAAGCGCAGATCATGAACACTGAAGCTTTCTTT.

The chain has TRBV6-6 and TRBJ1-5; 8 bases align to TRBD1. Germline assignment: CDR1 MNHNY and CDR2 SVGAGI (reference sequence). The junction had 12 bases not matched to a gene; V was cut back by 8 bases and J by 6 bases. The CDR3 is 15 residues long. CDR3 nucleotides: TGTGCCAGCGGTTCCACCAGGGGGCCCGGTCAGCCCCAGCATTTT. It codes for CASGSTRGPGQPQHF.